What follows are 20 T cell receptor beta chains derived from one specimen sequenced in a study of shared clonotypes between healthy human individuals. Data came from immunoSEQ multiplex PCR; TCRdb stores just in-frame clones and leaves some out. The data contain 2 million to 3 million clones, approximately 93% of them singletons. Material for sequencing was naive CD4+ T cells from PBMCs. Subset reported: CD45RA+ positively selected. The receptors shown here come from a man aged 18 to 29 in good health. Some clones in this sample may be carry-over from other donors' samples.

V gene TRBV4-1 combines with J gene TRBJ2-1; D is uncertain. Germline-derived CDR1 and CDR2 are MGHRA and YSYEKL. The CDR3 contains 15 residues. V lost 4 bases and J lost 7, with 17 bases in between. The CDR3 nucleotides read TGCGCCAGCAGCCCGCTCAGCCCGCGTAGGAATGAGCAGTTCTTC. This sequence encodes CASSPLSPRRNEQFF.

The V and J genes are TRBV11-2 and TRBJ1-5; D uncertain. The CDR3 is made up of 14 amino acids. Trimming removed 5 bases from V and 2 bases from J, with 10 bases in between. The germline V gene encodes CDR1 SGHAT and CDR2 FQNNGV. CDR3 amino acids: CASSVPGGNQPQHF. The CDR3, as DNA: TGTGCCAGCAGCGTGCCGGGAGGCAATCAGCCCCAGCATTTT.

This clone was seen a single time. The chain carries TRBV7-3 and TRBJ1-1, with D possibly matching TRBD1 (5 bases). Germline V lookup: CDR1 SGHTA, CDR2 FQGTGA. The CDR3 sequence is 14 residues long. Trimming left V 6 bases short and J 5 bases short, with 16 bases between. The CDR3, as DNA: TGTGCCAGCAGATTAGCCGGGGGAATAACTGAAGCTTTCTTT. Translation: CASRLAGGITEAFF.

CDR3 residues: CASSPLRGKGSGANVLTF. DNA of the CDR3: TGTGCCAGCAGCCCTCTCAGGGGAAAGGGCTCTGGGGCCAACGTCCTGACTTTC. This chain links TRBV7-9 with TRBJ2-6; D possibly corresponds to TRBD1 (6 bases). V was shortened by 5 bases and J by 0 bases, with 17 bases between the two germline ends. The CDR3 has 18 residues. Per germline, CDR1 SEHNR and CDR2 FQNEAQ (reference sequence).

CDR3 sequence: CAWNRVGGNGYTF. The CDR3 coding sequence is TGTGCCTGGAACCGTGTAGGGGGCAACGGCTACACCTTC. J is TRBJ1-2 and V is TRBV30, with TRBD1 matching over 7 bases. Looked up from germline, CDR1 is GTSNPN and CDR2 is SVGIG (reference sequence). CDR3 length: 13 amino acids. The ends lost 4 bases at V and 8 bases at J; junction bases unmatched: 10.

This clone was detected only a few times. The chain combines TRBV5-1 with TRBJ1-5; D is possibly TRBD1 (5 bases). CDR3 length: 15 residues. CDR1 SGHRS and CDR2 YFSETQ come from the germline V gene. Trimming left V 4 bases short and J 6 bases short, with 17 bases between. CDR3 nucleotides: TGCGCCAGCAGCCCCCGGGACCCGGTCAGTCAGCCCCAGCATTTT. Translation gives CASSPRDPVSQPQHF.

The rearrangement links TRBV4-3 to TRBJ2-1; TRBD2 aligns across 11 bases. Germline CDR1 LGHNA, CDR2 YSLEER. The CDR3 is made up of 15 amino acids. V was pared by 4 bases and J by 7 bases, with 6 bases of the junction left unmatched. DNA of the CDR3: TGCGCCAGCAGCCTACTAGCGGGAGCAGGAAATGAGCAGTTCTTC. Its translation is CASSLLAGAGNEQFF.

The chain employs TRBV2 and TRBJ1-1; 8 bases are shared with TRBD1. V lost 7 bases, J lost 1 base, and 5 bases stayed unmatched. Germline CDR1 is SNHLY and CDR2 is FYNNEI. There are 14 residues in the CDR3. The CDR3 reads CASNSQGENTEAFF. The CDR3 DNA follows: TGTGCCAGCAATTCACAGGGGGAGAACACTGAAGCTTTCTTT.

CDR3 sequence (DNA): TGCAGCGTTGGTCTCCGGGTTTCCACAGATACGCAGTATTTT. Translation: CSVGLRVSTDTQYF. This sequence joins TRBV29-1 and TRBJ2-3; D is uncertain. Deletions cut 4 bases from V and 2 bases from J, with 13 bases between. CDR3 length equals 14 residues. The V gene's germline CDR1 is SQVTM and CDR2 ANQGSEA.

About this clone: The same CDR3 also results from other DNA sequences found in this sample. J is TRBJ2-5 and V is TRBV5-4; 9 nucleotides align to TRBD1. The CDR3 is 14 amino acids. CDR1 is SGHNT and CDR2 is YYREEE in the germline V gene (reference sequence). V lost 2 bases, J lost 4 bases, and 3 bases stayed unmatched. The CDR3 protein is CASSLQGAGETQYF. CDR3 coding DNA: TGTGCCAGCAGCTTACAGGGGGCGGGAGAGACCCAGTACTTC. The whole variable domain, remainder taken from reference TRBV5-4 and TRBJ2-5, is ETGVTQSPTHLIKTRGQQVTLRCSSQSGHNTVSWYQQALGQGPQFIFQYYREEENGRGNFPPRFSGLQFPNYSSELNVNALELDDSALYLCASSLQGAGETQYFGPGTRLLVL.

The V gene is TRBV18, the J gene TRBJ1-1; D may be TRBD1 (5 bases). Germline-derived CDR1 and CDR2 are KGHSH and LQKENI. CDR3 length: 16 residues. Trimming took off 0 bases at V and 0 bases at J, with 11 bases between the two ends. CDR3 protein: CASSPPGGRMNTEAFF. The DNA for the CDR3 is TGTGCCAGCTCACCACCCGGGGGACGGATGAACACTGAAGCTTTCTTT. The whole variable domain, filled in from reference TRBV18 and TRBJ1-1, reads NAGVMQNPRHLVRRRGQEARLRCSPMKGHSHVYWYRQLPEEGLKFMVYLQKENIIDESGMPKERFSAEFPKEGPSILRIQQVVRGDSAAYFCASSPPGGRMNTEAFFGQGTRLTVV.

CDR3 sequence (DNA): TGTGCCAGCAGCTTAGAACAGGGGTACGAGCAGTACTTC. Translated: CASSLEQGYEQYF. The V and J genes are TRBV11-2 and TRBJ2-7; 7 bases agree with TRBD1. CDR3 length equals 13 residues. Germline-derived CDR1 and CDR2 are SGHAT and FQNNGV. The V segment lost 0 bases and the J segment 4 bases; nucleotides outside the gene matches: 0.

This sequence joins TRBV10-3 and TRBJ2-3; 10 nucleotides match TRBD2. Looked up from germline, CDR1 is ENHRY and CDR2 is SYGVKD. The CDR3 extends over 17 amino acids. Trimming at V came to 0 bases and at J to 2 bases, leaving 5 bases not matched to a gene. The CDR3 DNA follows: TGTGCCATCAGTGAGTCTTGGACTAGCGGATCCACAGATACGCAGTATTTT. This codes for CAISESWTSGSTDTQYF.

The DNA of the CDR3 is TGTGCCAGCAGCCTCAGGACAGGGATTTACAATGAGCAGTTCTTC. Its protein is CASSLRTGIYNEQFF. This chain connects TRBV4-2 to TRBJ2-1; TRBD1 agrees at 8 bases. Germline V gives CDR1 LGHNA, CDR2 YNFKEQ. CDR3 size: 15 residues. V lost 4 bases, J lost 4 bases, and 6 bases stayed unmatched.

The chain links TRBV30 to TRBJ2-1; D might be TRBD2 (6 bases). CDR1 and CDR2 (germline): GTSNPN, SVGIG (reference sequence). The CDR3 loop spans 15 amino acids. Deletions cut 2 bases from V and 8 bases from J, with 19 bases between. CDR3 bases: TGTGCCTGGAGTACTCCTAGCGTAGCGTATTATGAGCAGTTCTTC. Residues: CAWSTPSVAYYEQFF. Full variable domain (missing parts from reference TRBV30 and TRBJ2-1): SQTIHQWPATLVQPVGSPLSLECTVEGTSNPNLYWYRQAAGRGLQLLFYSVGIGQISSEVPQNLSASRPQDRQFILSSKKLLLSDSGFYLCAWSTPSVAYYEQFFGPGTRLTVL.

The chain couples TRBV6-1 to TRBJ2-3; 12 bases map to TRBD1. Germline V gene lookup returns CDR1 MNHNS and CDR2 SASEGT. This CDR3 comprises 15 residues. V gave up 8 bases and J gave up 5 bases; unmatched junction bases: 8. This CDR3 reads CASEKGTGGEDTQYF. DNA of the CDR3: TGTGCCAGCGAAAAAGGGACAGGGGGCGAAGATACGCAGTATTTT.

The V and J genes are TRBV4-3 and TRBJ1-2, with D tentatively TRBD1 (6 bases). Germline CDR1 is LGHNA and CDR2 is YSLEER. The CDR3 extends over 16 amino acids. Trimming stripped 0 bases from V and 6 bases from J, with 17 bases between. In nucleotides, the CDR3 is TGCGCCAGCAGCCAAGACCGATGGGAGGGGGGCAATGGCTACACCTTC. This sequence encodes CASSQDRWEGGNGYTF.

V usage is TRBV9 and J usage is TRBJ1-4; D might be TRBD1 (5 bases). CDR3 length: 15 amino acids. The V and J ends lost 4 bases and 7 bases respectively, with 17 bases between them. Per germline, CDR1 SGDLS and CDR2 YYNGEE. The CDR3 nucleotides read TGTGCCAGCAGCTTCCTAGACAGCCAGGGTGAAAAACTGTTTTTT. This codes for CASSFLDSQGEKLFF.

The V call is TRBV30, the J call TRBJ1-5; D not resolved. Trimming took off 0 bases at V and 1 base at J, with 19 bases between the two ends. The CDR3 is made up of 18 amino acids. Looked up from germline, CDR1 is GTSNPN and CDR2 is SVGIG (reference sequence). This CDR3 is CAWSVRAPGRGSNQPQHF. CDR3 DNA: TGTGCCTGGAGTGTAAGGGCCCCGGGTCGTGGGAGCAATCAGCCCCAGCATTTT.

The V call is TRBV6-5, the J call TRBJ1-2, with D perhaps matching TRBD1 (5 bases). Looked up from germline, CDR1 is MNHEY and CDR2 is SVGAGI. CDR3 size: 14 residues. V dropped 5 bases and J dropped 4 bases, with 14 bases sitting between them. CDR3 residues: CASSGAVRGYGYTF. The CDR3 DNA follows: TGTGCCAGCAGTGGGGCGGTAAGGGGCTATGGCTACACCTTC.